The subject of this entry is one TCR beta chain. This specimen comes from a study of T cell responses to AZD1222 COVID-19 vaccine. The data were produced by immunoSEQ multiplex PCR, yet TCRdb's version contains in-frame clones alone and is incomplete. Of some 120,000 clones detected, approximately 85% appear once; the ten largest clones hold almost 4.5%. The CDR3 extends over 15 amino acids. From germline, CDR1 is SEHNR and CDR2 FQNEAQ (reference sequence). V lost 5 bases and J 6 bases, leaving 18 bases between the germline ends. The sequence was obtained from an adult who received the AZD1222 COVID-19 vaccine. This sequence joins TRBV7-9 and TRBJ2-3; D gene ambiguous. The sample was peripheral blood, taken 28 days after the second AZD1222 dose. The CDR3 region is CASSRPGQARDTQYF. CDR3 DNA sequence: TGTGCCAGCAGCCGCCCCGGGCAGGCGCGGGATACGCAGTATTTT. The variable domain in full, completed from reference TRBV7-9 and TRBJ2-3, reads DTGVSQNPRHKITKRGQNVTFRCDPISEHNRLYWYRQTLGQGPEFLTYFQNEAQLEKSRLLSDRFSAERPKGSFSTLEIQRTEQGDSAMYLCASSRPGQARDTQYFGPGTRLTVL.